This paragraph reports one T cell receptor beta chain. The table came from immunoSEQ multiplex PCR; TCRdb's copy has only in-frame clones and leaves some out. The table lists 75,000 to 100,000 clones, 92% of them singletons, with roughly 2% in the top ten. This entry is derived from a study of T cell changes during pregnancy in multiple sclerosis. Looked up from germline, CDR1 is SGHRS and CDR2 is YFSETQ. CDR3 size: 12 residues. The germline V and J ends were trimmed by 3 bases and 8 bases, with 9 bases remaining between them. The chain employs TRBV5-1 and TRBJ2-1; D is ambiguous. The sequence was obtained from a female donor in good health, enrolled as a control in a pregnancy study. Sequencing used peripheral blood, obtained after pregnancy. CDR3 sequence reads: CASSYLPHEQFF. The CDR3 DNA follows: TGCGCCAGCAGCTACCTACCCCATGAGCAGTTCTTC.